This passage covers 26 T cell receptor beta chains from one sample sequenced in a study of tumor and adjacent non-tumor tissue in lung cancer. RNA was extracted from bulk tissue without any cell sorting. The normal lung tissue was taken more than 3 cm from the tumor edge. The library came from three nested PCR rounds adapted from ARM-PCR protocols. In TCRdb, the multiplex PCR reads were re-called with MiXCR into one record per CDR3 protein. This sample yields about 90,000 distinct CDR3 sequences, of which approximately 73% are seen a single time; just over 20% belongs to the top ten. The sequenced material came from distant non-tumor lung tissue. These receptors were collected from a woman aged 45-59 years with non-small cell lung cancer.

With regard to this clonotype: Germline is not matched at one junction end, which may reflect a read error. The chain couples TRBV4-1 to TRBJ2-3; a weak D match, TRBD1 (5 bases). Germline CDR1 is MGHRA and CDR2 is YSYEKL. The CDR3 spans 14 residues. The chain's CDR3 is CASGQDGATDAHYF. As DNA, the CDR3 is TGCGCCAGCGGCCAAGATGGGGCGACAGATGCGCACTATTTT.

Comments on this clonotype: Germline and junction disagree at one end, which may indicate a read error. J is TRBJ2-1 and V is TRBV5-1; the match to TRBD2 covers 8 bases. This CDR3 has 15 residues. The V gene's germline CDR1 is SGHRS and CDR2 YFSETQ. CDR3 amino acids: CASSLASGLNNKQFF. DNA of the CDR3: TGCGCCAGCAGCTTGGCTAGCGGGTTAAACAATAAGCAGTTCTTC.

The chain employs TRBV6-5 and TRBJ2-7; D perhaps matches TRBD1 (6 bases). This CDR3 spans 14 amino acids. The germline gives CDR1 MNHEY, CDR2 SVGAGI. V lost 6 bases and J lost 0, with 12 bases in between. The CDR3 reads CASSSDRTSYEQYF. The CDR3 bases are TGTGCCAGCAGCTCCGACAGGACCTCCTACGAGCAGTACTTC.

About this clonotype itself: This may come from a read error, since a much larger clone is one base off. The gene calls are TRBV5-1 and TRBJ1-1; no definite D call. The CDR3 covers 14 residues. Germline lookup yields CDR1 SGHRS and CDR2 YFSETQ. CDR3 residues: CANSLAEVVTEAFF. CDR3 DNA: TGCGCCAACAGCTTGGCGGAGGTCGTCACTGAAGCTTTCTTT.

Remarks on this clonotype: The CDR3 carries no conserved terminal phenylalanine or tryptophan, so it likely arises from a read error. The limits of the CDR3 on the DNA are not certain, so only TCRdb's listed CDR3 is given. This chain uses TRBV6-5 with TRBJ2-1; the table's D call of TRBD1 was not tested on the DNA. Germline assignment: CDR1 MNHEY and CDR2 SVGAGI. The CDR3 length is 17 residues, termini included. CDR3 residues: CAGSYSFAPSSYNEQFL.

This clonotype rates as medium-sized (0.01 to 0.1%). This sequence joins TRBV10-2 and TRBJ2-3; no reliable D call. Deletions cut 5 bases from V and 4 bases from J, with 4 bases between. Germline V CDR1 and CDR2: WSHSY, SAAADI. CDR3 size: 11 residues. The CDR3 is CASSSADTQYF. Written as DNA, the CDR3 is TGCGCCAGCAGTAGCGCAGATACGCAGTATTTT.

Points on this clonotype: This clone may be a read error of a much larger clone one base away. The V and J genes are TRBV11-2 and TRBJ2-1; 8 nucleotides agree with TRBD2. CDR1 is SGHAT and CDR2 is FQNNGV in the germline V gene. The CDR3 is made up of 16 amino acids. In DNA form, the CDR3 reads TGTGCCAGCAGCTTAGGTCCTAGCGGGTCCTACAATGAGCAGATCTTC. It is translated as CASSLGPSGSYNEQIF.

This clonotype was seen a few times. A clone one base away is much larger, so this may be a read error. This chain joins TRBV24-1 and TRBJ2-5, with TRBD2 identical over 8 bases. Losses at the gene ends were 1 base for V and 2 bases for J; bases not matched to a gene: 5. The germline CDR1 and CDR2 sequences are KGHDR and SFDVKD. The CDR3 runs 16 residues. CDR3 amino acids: CATSDFSGKMQETQYF. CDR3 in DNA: TGTGCCACCAGTGATTTTAGCGGGAAGATGCAAGAGACCCAGTACTTC.

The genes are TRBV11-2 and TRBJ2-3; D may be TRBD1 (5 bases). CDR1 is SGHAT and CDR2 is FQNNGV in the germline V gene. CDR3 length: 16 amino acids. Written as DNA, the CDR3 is TGTACCACCAGCATAGGGGTCCTAACTAGCACAGATACGCAGTATTTT. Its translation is CTTSIGVLTSTDTQYF.

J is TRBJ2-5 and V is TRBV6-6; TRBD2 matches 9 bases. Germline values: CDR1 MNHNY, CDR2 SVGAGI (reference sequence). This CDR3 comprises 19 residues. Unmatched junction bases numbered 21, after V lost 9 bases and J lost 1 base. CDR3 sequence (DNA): TGTGCCAGTAGCTACCGCGGAGCGGGGGGTGAAGGCCCCCAAGAGACCCAGTACTTC. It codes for CASSYRGAGGEGPQETQYF.

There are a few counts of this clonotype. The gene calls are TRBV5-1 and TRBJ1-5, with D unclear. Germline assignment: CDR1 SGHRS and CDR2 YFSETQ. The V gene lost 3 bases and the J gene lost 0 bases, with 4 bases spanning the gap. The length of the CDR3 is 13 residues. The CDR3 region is CASSYDSNQPQHF. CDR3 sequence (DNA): TGCGCCAGCAGCTATGATAGCAATCAGCCCCAGCATTTT.

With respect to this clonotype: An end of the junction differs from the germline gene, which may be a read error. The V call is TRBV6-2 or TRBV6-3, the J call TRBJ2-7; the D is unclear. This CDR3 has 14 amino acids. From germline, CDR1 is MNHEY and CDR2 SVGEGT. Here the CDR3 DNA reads TGTGCCAGCAGTTACGACAAGGCGATCTCTGTGCAGTGCTTC. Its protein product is CASSYDKAISVQCF.

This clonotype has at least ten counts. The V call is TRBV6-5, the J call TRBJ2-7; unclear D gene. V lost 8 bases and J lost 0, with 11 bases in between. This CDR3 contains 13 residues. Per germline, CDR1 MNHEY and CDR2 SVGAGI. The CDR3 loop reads CASQDGSSYEQYF. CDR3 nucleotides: TGTGCCAGCCAGGACGGTAGCTCCTACGAGCAGTACTTC.

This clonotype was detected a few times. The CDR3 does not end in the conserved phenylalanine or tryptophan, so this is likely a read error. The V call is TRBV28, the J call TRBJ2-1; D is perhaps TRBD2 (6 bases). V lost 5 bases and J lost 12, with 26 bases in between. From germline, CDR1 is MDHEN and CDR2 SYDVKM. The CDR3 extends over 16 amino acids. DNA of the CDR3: TGTGCCAGCAGTACCACTGAGACTAGGGTTGAACTTGGGCAGTTCTCC. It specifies CASSTTETRVELGQFS.

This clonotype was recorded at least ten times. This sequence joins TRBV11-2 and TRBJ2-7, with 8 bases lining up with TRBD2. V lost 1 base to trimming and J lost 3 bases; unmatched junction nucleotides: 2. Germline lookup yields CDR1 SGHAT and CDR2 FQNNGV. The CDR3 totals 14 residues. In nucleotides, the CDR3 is TGTGCCAGCAGCTTAGGGAGCGGGAGCTACGAGCAGTACTTC. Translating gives CASSLGSGSYEQYF.

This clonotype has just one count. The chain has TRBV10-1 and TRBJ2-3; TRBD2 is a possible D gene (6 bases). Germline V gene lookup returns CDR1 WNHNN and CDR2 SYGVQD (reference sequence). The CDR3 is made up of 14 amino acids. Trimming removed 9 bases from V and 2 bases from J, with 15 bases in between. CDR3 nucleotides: TGCGCCAGTAGCAAGGCGGGGAACACAGATACGCAGTATTTT. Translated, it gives CASSKAGNTDTQYF.

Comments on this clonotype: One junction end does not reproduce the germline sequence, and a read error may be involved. CDR3 nucleotide sequence: TGCAGTGCTAGAGTCGTGGGAGATATGCAGTATTTT. Residues: CSARVVGDMQYF. The V gene is TRBV20-1, the J gene TRBJ2-3; tentative D call: TRBD2 (5 bases). The CDR3 contains 12 residues. The germline V gene has CDR1 DFQATT and CDR2 SNEGSKA (reference sequence).

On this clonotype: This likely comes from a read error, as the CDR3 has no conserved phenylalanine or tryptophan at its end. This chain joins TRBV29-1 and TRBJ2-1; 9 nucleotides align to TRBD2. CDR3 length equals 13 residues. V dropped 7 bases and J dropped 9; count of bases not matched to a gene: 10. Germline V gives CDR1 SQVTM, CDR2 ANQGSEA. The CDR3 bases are TGCAGCGCCAGGATGCGGGAGGGAGGTGAGCAGTTCCTC. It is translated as CSARMREGGEQFL.

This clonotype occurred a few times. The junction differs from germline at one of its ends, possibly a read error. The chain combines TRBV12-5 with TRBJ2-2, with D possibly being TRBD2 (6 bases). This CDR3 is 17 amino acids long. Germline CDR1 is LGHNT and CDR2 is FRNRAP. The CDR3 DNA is TGTGCTAATGGTTCGGTTCGTAGCGGAGACCCCACCGGGGAGCTGTTTTTT. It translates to CANGSVRSGDPTGELFF.

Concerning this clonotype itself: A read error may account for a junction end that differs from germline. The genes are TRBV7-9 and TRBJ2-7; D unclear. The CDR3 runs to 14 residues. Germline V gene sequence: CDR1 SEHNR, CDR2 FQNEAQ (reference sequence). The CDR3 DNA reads TGTGCCAGCAGCTTGACCGGCTTGCCCAGCAAGCAGTATTTC. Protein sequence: CASSLTGLPSKQYF.

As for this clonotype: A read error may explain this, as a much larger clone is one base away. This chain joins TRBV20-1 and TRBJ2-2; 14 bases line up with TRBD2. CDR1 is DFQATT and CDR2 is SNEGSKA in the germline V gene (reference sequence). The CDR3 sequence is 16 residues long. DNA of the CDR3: TGCAGTGCTACGACTAGCGGGAGGGAAGGCACCGGGGAGCCGTTTTTT. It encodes CSATTSGREGTGEPFF.

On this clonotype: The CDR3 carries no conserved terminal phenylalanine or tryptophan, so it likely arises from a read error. This chain's CDR3 is CASSSLAGAGGADTQYL. For the CDR3, the DNA is TGTGCCAGCAGTTCGTTAGCGGGAGCGGGCGGGGCAGATACGCAGTATCTT. The chain carries TRBV11-2 and TRBJ2-3; 9 bases map to TRBD2. The J segment lost 4 bases and the V segment lost 6 bases, leaving 14 bases of the junction unmatched. The germline V gene has CDR1 SGHAT and CDR2 FQNNGV. The CDR3 runs 17 residues.

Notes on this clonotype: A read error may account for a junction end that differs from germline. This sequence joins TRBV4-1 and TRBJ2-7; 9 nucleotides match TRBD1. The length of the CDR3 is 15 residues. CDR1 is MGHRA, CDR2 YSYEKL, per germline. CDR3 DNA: TGCGCCAGTAGCATGTACGGGACAGGGACCTATGAGCAGTACTTC. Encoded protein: CASSMYGTGTYEQYF.

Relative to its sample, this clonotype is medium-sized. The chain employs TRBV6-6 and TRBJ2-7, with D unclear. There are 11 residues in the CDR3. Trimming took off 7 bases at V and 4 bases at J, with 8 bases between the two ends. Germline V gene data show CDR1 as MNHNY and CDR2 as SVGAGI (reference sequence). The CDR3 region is CASMENYEQYF. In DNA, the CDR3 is TGTGCCAGCATGGAAAATTACGAGCAGTACTTC.

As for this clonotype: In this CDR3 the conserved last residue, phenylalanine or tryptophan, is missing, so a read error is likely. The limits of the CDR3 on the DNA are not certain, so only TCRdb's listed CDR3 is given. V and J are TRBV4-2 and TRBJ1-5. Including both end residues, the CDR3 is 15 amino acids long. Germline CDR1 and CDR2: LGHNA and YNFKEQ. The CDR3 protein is CASSQDFTSNQPQRS.

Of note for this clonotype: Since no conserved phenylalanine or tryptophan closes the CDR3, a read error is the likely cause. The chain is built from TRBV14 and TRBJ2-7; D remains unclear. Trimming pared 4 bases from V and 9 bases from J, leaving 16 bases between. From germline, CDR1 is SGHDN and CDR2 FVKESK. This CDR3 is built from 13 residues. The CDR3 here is CASSRVGVARQYL. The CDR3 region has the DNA TGTGCCAGCAGCCGTGTTGGGGTGGCACGGCAGTACTTA.